The T cell receptor beta chain described here comes from a study of blood T cell repertoires in COVID-19. The wider study: PBMCs, B-cell-depleted T cells, or T cells provided the cDNA or gDNA that made up the material.

The table came from immunoSEQ multiplex PCR; TCRdb's copy has only in-frame clones and leaves some out. The sample has about 160,000 clones; around four fifths are singletons. Trimming removed 4 bases from V and 0 bases from J, with 25 bases in between. The CDR3 runs 19 residues. CDR1 SGHRS and CDR2 YFSETQ come from the germline V gene. The source is an elderly woman with acute or convalescent COVID-19. Sequencing was carried out using peripheral blood. The chain employs TRBV5-1 and TRBJ1-1, with D tentatively TRBD1 (5 bases). The CDR3: CASSSDSARTLIMNTEAFF. DNA for the CDR3: TGCGCCAGCAGCAGTGACAGCGCCCGAACTTTAATCATGAACACTGAAGCTTTCTTT.